This entry lists 15 T cell receptor beta chains sequenced from one sample in a study of control samples from healthy donors and cancer patients. Produced via immunoSEQ multiplex PCR; TCRdb's table is partial and in-frame only. The repertoire holds tens of thousands of clones, with around 89% as singletons. The sequencing input was blood. These receptors were taken from a woman aged 70 to 79 in good health.

The count of this clone is one. V and J are TRBV28 and TRBJ1-2, with D possibly being TRBD1 (5 bases). Looked up from germline, CDR1 is MDHEN and CDR2 is SYDVKM. The CDR3 has 16 amino acids. The V end lost 4 bases, the J end lost 0 bases, and 15 bases lay between the germline ends. CDR3 nucleotides: TGTGCCAGCAGTTCCTCCGGCCAGGGAACTAACTATGGCTACACCTTC. This codes for CASSSSGQGTNYGYTF.

The chain joins TRBV30 to TRBJ1-1; 10 bases are a match to TRBD1. CDR3 length equals 15 residues. Germline loops: CDR1 GTSNPN, CDR2 SVGIG (reference sequence). The V segment lost 4 bases and the J segment 5 bases; nucleotides outside the gene matches: 10. The CDR3 loop is CAWKETGGVGTEAFF. CDR3 coding DNA: TGTGCCTGGAAGGAGACAGGGGGCGTAGGAACTGAAGCTTTCTTT. The full variable domain, its missing parts supplied by reference TRBV30 and TRBJ1-1, is SQTIHQWPATLVQPVGSPLSLECTVEGTSNPNLYWYRQAAGRGLQLLFYSVGIGQISSEVPQNLSASRPQDRQFILSSKKLLLSDSGFYLCAWKETGGVGTEAFFGQGTRLTVV.

The chain is built from TRBV7-9 and TRBJ1-2; 9 bases map to TRBD1. Trimming cost V 6 bases and J 2 bases; bases outside gene matches: 4. This CDR3 is 14 amino acids long. Germline V gives CDR1 SEHNR, CDR2 FQNEAQ (reference sequence). For the CDR3, the DNA is TGTGCCAGCAGTAGGACAGGGGCCAACTATGGCTACACCTTC. It encodes CASSRTGANYGYTF.

This clone was recorded only once. The J gene is TRBJ1-1, the V gene TRBV27; 10 nucleotides agree with TRBD1. J was trimmed by 4 bases and V by 0 bases; bases with no gene match: 5. CDR3 length: 16 residues. Germline values: CDR1 MNHEY, CDR2 SMNVEV (reference sequence). The CDR3 spells CASSLSPGQGSTEAFF. Written as DNA, the CDR3 is TGTGCCAGCAGTTTATCGCCGGGACAGGGGTCCACTGAAGCTTTCTTT.

V and J are TRBV7-2 and TRBJ2-1; D is uncertain. Trimming took off 5 bases at V and 9 bases at J, with 11 bases between the two ends. CDR3 size: 12 residues. The germline V gene encodes CDR1 SGHTA and CDR2 FQGNSA. The CDR3 nucleotides are TGTGCCAGCAGCAAAAGAACGGGTGAGCAGTTCTTC. Translation: CASSKRTGEQFF.

The V call is TRBV7-2, the J call TRBJ2-7; D gene ambiguous. The germline CDR1 and CDR2 sequences are SGHTA and FQGNSA. Trimming took 4 bases from V and 1 from J, leaving 11 bases between them. This CDR3 contains 14 residues. CDR3 nucleotides: TGTGCCAGCAGCTCCGACACGGGTTCCTACGAGCAGTACTTC. The encoded protein is CASSSDTGSYEQYF.

The CDR3 sequence is CASSGSTSGSNEQFF. Written as DNA, the CDR3 is TGCGCCAGCAGTGGTTCGACTAGCGGGAGTAATGAGCAGTTCTTC. The rearrangement joins TRBV10-1 to TRBJ2-1; 12 bases map to TRBD2. The CDR3 covers 15 residues. The junction had 5 bases not matched to a gene; V was cut back by 4 bases and J by 7 bases. Looked up from germline, CDR1 is WNHNN and CDR2 is SYGVQD (reference sequence).

The rearrangement links TRBV10-2 to TRBJ1-1; D not certain. V lost 9 bases, J lost 4 bases, and 18 bases lay in between. CDR1 WSHSY and CDR2 SAAADI come from the germline V gene. The CDR3 runs 14 residues. The CDR3, as DNA: TGCGCCAGTTCCGTTGAAGTCGGCCCCACTGAAGCTTTCTTT. Translating gives CASSVEVGPTEAFF.

A single count supports this clone. V is TRBV6-5 and J is TRBJ1-1; no clear D. Per the germline V gene, CDR1 is MNHEY and CDR2 is SVGAGI. The CDR3 runs to 13 residues. Trimming took off 0 bases at V and 6 bases at J, with 8 bases between the two ends. CDR3 bases: TGTGCCAGCAGTTACTCGGGTTGGGCTGAAGCTTTCTTT. Its protein product is CASSYSGWAEAFF.

This clone was observed a single time. This chain uses TRBV10-3 with TRBJ1-6; unclear D gene. CDR1 ENHRY and CDR2 SYGVKD come from the germline V gene. The CDR3 has 17 amino acids. Trimming removed 5 bases at V and 1 base at J, with 15 bases between. The CDR3 sequence: CAISRAREGSYNSPLHF. For the CDR3, the DNA is TGTGCCATCAGTCGGGCCAGAGAAGGTTCCTATAATTCACCCCTCCACTTT.

This rearrangement joins TRBV2 to TRBJ1-5; D uncertain. Germline V CDR1 and CDR2: SNHLY, FYNNEI. The V end was cut by 2 bases, the J end by 6 bases, with 14 bases between. The CDR3 sequence is 15 residues long. The CDR3 is CASSEMGSGSQPQHF. Here the CDR3 DNA reads TGTGCCAGCAGTGAAATGGGTTCGGGGTCTCAGCCCCAGCATTTT.

This sequence joins TRBV30 and TRBJ1-6, with 9 positions matching TRBD1. CDR3 length: 16 residues. Germline V gives CDR1 GTSNPN, CDR2 SVGIG (reference sequence). The V gene end was trimmed by 5 bases and the J gene end by 0 bases; junction bases not matched to a gene: 5. CDR3 protein: CAWRDRASSYNSPLHF. CDR3 DNA sequence: TGTGCCTGGCGGGACAGGGCCAGCTCCTATAATTCACCCCTCCACTTT.

This clone ranks as large (0.1 to 1%). Within the sample, other DNA sequences also encode this same CDR3. This chain connects TRBV5-6 to TRBJ1-5, with TRBD1 identical over 10 bases. Germline V lookup: CDR1 SGHDT, CDR2 YYEEEE. The CDR3 spans 16 residues. V was pared by 1 base and J by 7 bases, with 8 bases of the junction left unmatched. CDR3 sequence reads: CASSLRGQGIRQPQHF. CDR3 nucleotide sequence: TGTGCCAGCAGCTTGCGGGGACAGGGGATCAGGCAGCCCCAGCATTTT.

This sequence joins TRBV28 and TRBJ1-2, with D perhaps TRBD1 (6 bases). The CDR3 has 13 residues. Trimming took off 3 bases at V and 3 bases at J, with 8 bases between the two ends. Looked up from germline, CDR1 is MDHEN and CDR2 is SYDVKM. The CDR3 nucleotides read TGTGCCAGCAGTTTTAGGGGGTACTATGGCTACACCTTC. It codes for CASSFRGYYGYTF.

The chain joins TRBV6-4 to TRBJ2-1; 8 bases map to TRBD1. The CDR3 totals 13 residues. Trimming removed 8 bases from V and 7 bases from J; junction bases left unmatched: 7. The germline gives CDR1 MRHNA, CDR2 SNTAGT. The CDR3 here is CASGPGGSNEQFF. Here the CDR3 DNA reads TGTGCCAGCGGGCCAGGGGGCTCAAATGAGCAGTTCTTC.